These T cell receptor beta chains were read from a single sample in a study of OX40 agonist ivuxolimab in advanced cancers. The protocol was immunoSEQ multiplex PCR, while the TCRdb copy is restricted to in-frame clones and leaves out a portion. The sample consists of 49,000 or so clones, 70% to 90% of them appearing once. The sequencing used CD4+ or CD8+ T cells sorted from blood, collected in a trial of the OX40 agonist ivuxolimab. The receptors shown here come from an adult with an advanced solid tumor such as melanoma, head and neck, liver or kidney cancer. The CDR3 runs from the conserved cysteine through the conserved F or W.

v_call cdr3_aa
TRBV18 CASSFLGGADTEAFF
TRBV5-1 CASRNEYNSPLHF
TRBV5-1 CASSFTGGKTEAFF
TRBV28 CASSFRGSNQPQHF
TRBV25-1 CASEGRQFSKETQYF
TRBV7-9 CASSLAGPNSGNTIYF
TRBV6-6 CASTSRGGGPYEQYF
TRBV5-8 CASSSWAGNEQFF
TRBV5-1 CASSPQGTYNEQFF
TRBV6-5 CASSDTVPAGYEQYF
TRBV2 CAVRQGTYTEAFF
TRBV5-1 CASSLEGVRSSGNTIYF
TRBV28 CASRYGGEASTDTQYF
TRBV27 CASRLLTSGRASSYNEQFF
TRBV7-9 CASSFEAGQETQYF
TRBV19 CASSGDRGINQPQHF
TRBV28 CASSLYRTSGSYEQYF
TRBV27 CASSLRHAGPGGEQYF
TRBV29-1 CSVPSGNSYEQYF